The 26 T cell receptor beta chains presented below share a single source sample, sequenced in a study of patients and donors after allogeneic stem cell transplantation. TCRdb passed the RT-PCR reads through MiXCR, listing each CDR3 protein once. The sample holds about 960,000 distinct CDR3 sequences, approximately 18% seen once. Sequencing was carried out using blood, either unsorted or a sorted T cell fraction (not recorded which). Every receptor here comes from a human donor who was either an allogeneic HSCT recipient or a stem cell or donor lymphocyte infusion donor (not recorded which). It is not recorded whose cells these are; they may come from a transplant donor.

V is TRBV6-1 and J is TRBJ2-1; tentatively, D is TRBD1 or TRBD2 (5 bases each). The V gene's germline CDR1 is MNHNS and CDR2 SASEGT. The ends were cut back, 6 bases at V and 5 bases at J, with 14 bases in the middle. The CDR3 is 14 residues long. DNA of the CDR3: TGTGCCAGCAGGGGGACGAGGGCCCACAATGAGCAGTTCTTC. Its translation: CASRGTRAHNEQFF.

This clonotype was recorded many times. V is TRBV12-5 and J is TRBJ1-1; unclear D gene. Germline CDR1 reads LGHNT; CDR2 reads FRNRAP. The CDR3 sequence is 16 residues long. The V end lost 1 base, the J end lost 5 bases, and 17 bases lay between the germline ends. CDR3 loop: CASGLALGPTRTEAFF. The CDR3 DNA is TGTGCTAGTGGTTTGGCCCTCGGCCCTACGAGGACTGAAGCTTTCTTT.

The CDR3, as DNA: TGTGCCAGCAGTTACGTGGGCACCCATCAGCCCCAGCATTTT. Encoded protein: CASSYVGTHQPQHF. The chain links TRBV6-2 or TRBV6-3 to TRBJ1-5; D gene unclear. The V end lost 2 bases, the J end lost 5 bases, and 10 bases lay between the germline ends. The CDR3 sequence is 14 residues long. Germline CDR1 is MNHEY and CDR2 is SVGEGT.

This chain links TRBV5-1 with TRBJ2-1; TRBD2 matches 8 bases. The J segment lost 7 bases and the V segment lost 0 bases, leaving 9 bases of the junction unmatched. Germline CDR1 and CDR2: SGHRS and YFSETQ. The CDR3 runs to 16 residues. Here the CDR3 DNA reads TGCGCCAGCAGCTTGGCTGAGCGGGAGTGGTGGAATGAGCAGTTCTTC. This sequence encodes CASSLAEREWWNEQFF.

This clonotype was seen many times. The gene calls are TRBV5-1 and TRBJ1-2; D is unclear. The V gene lost 0 bases and the J gene lost 2 bases, with 5 bases spanning the gap. Germline lookup yields CDR1 SGHRS and CDR2 YFSETQ. The CDR3 length is 13 residues. CDR3 bases: TGCGCCAGCAGCTTGGTCAGGAACTATGGCTACACCTTC. Translating gives CASSLVRNYGYTF.

The rearrangement links TRBV3-1 to TRBJ2-3; D may be TRBD1 or TRBD2 (5 bases each). V was cut by 4 bases and J by 2 bases, with 16 bases left in between. This CDR3 has 16 amino acids. Germline V gene data show CDR1 as LGHDT and CDR2 as YNNKEL (reference sequence). The CDR3 coding sequence is TGTGCCAGCAGCCCGAGGGCAGGGAGCTACACAGATACGCAGTATTTT. Its protein product is CASSPRAGSYTDTQYF.

This clonotype has more than one count but fewer than ten. J is TRBJ2-1 and V is TRBV7-2, with 9 bases matching TRBD2. The J segment lost 5 bases and the V segment lost 5 bases, leaving 7 bases of the junction unmatched. The CDR3 loop spans 15 amino acids. CDR1 is SGHTA, CDR2 FQGNSA, per germline. The CDR3, as DNA: TGTGCCAGCAGCGCGGCTAGCGGGGTTCACAATGAGCAGTTCTTC. Protein sequence: CASSAASGVHNEQFF.

This clonotype turned up a few times. The rearrangement joins TRBV24-1 to TRBJ2-7, with TRBD2 matching 11 bases. Trimming removed 3 bases from V and 2 bases from J; junction bases left unmatched: 5. Germline V gene lookup returns CDR1 KGHDR and CDR2 SFDVKD. There are 16 residues in the CDR3. CDR3 sequence reads: CATSDHSGRGPYEQYF. CDR3 DNA: TGTGCCACCAGTGATCATAGCGGGAGGGGCCCCTACGAGCAGTACTTC.

This chain joins TRBV7-9 and TRBJ2-7; 7 bases match TRBD1. The CDR3 extends over 15 amino acids. The V gene's germline CDR1 is SEHNR and CDR2 FQNEAQ (reference sequence). The V gene end was trimmed by 1 base and the J gene end by 6 bases; junction bases not matched to a gene: 9. CDR3 in amino acids: CASSLEGQGVLEQYF. The CDR3 nucleotides read TGTGCCAGCAGCTTAGAAGGGCAGGGGGTTCTCGAGCAGTACTTC.

The chain has TRBV10-2 and TRBJ2-1; unclear D gene. CDR3 size: 17 residues. Deletions cut 6 bases from V and 0 bases from J, with 18 bases between. Germline loops: CDR1 WSHSY, CDR2 SAAADI. The CDR3 region is CASRSRKGRSSYNEQFF. The CDR3 region has the DNA TGCGCCAGCAGGTCGCGGAAAGGGCGAAGCTCCTACAATGAGCAGTTCTTC.

A few counts support this clonotype. The rearrangement uses TRBV15 and TRBJ2-7; 9 bases agree with TRBD1. The CDR3 sequence is 15 residues long. CDR1 is LNHNV and CDR2 is YYDKDF in the germline V gene (reference sequence). J was trimmed by 1 base and V by 3 bases; bases with no gene match: 4. The CDR3, as DNA: TGTGCCACCAGCAGGTACAGGGGGCTTTCCTACGAGCAGTACTTC. Amino acids: CATSRYRGLSYEQYF.

The chain recombines TRBV4-3 with TRBJ1-2; no firm D call. CDR1 is LGHNA and CDR2 is YSLEER in the germline V gene. The CDR3 contains 12 residues. Deletions cut 2 bases from V and 8 bases from J, with 9 bases between. CDR3 DNA: TGCGCCAGCAGCCAAACAGTGGGAGGCTACACCTTC. Its translation is CASSQTVGGYTF.

This clonotype was observed a few times. This chain links TRBV30 with TRBJ2-2; TRBD2 aligns across 9 bases. Germline V CDR1 and CDR2: GTSNPN, SVGIG (reference sequence). V lost 0 bases, J lost 2 bases, and 1 base stayed unmatched. This CDR3 is built from 15 residues. CDR3 sequence: CAWSVLAGNTGELFF. In DNA, the CDR3 is TGTGCCTGGAGTGTACTAGCGGGCAACACCGGGGAGCTGTTTTTT.

This chain links TRBV24-1 with TRBJ2-2; no clear D. This CDR3 region has 13 residues. Per the germline V gene, CDR1 is KGHDR and CDR2 is SFDVKD. V shed 4 bases and J shed 7 bases, with 9 bases lying between them. This chain's CDR3 is CATSDASSGELFF. Here the CDR3 DNA reads TGTGCCACCAGTGACGCGTCTAGCGGGGAGCTGTTTTTT.

The rearrangement uses TRBV15 and TRBJ2-5; D tentatively reads TRBD1 or TRBD2 (5 bases each). This CDR3 region has 15 residues. Trimming cost V 0 bases and J 9 bases, with 17 bases left between them. Looked up from germline, CDR1 is LNHNV and CDR2 is YYDKDF (reference sequence). The CDR3 reads CATSRDRGQPRAQYF. For the CDR3, the DNA is TGTGCCACCAGCAGAGATCGGGGCCAGCCCAGGGCCCAGTACTTC.

This clonotype has more than one count but fewer than ten. This sequence joins TRBV12-3 or TRBV12-4 and TRBJ2-2, with TRBD2 matching over 16 bases. CDR3 length equals 19 residues. The V gene end was trimmed by 0 bases and the J gene end by 5 bases; junction bases not matched to a gene: 6. CDR3 sequence reads: CASSLAGLAGGPETGELFF. The CDR3 nucleotides are TGTGCCAGCAGTTTAGCGGGACTAGCGGGAGGGCCGGAAACCGGGGAGCTGTTTTTT.

This clonotype was counted between two and nine times. CDR3 sequence reads: CSASGEGTDQPQHF. CDR3 bases: TGCAGTGCTAGCGGAGAGGGGACGGATCAGCCCCAGCATTTT. J is TRBJ1-5 and V is TRBV20-1; TRBD1 might be the D (5 bases). Germline V gives CDR1 DFQATT, CDR2 SNEGSKA (reference sequence). This CDR3 region has 14 residues. V gave up 3 bases and J gave up 5 bases, with 14 bases separating them.

A few counts support this clonotype. The gene calls are TRBV12-3 or TRBV12-4 and TRBJ2-6; D is unclear. The V gene lost 1 base and the J gene lost 10 bases, with 8 bases spanning the gap. This CDR3 has 13 residues. CDR3 in DNA: TGTGCCAGCAGTTTAGAACAAAATAACGTCCTGACTTTC. Translation: CASSLEQNNVLTF.

The chain is built from TRBV28 and TRBJ1-5, with D tentatively TRBD1 (5 bases). CDR1 is MDHEN, CDR2 SYDVKM, per germline. The CDR3 length is 16 residues. The V end lost 7 bases, the J end lost 7 bases, and 23 bases lay between the germline ends. For the CDR3, the DNA is TGTGCCAGCAACTATCGTGAGGGGCCGGGTTGGCAGCCCCAGCATTTT. Amino acids: CASNYREGPGWQPQHF.

This clonotype showed up just a few times. The chain couples TRBV2 to TRBJ2-3; 7 bases map to TRBD2. Per the germline V gene, CDR1 is SNHLY and CDR2 is FYNNEI. V lost 5 bases and J lost 0; bases outside the gene matches: 5. This CDR3 comprises 15 residues. For the CDR3, the DNA is TGTGCCAGCAGTAGGGCGGGGGAGAGCACAGATACGCAGTATTTT. Residues: CASSRAGESTDTQYF.

This chain connects TRBV10-3 to TRBJ1-5; 8 nucleotides match TRBD1. V lost 0 bases to trimming and J lost 11 bases; unmatched junction nucleotides: 6. The CDR3 consists of 14 residues. Germline V gives CDR1 ENHRY, CDR2 SYGVKD. The CDR3 sequence is CAISESRTGWAQHF. CDR3 nucleotides: TGTGCCATCAGTGAGTCCAGGACAGGGTGGGCCCAGCATTTT.

The rearrangement joins TRBV29-1 to TRBJ2-7; D is possibly TRBD2 (7 bases). Germline assignment: CDR1 SQVTM and CDR2 ANQGSEA. The CDR3 covers 12 residues. V was cut by 4 bases and J by 6 bases, with 13 bases left in between. CDR3 residues: CSVVGGAGEQYF. CDR3 coding DNA: TGCAGCGTTGTAGGGGGGGCCGGCGAGCAGTACTTC.

This clonotype was picked up a small number of times. The chain's CDR3 is CASSSVAGDTDTQYF. The CDR3, as DNA: TGCGCCAGCAGCAGCGTGGCGGGGGACACAGATACGCAGTATTTT. J is TRBJ2-3 and V is TRBV5-1; TRBD2 agrees at 7 bases. The junction had 7 bases not matched to a gene; V was cut back by 4 bases and J by 2 bases. The CDR3 length is 15 residues. Germline V gene data show CDR1 as SGHRS and CDR2 as YFSETQ.

This clonotype was counted between two and nine times. This chain links TRBV5-5 with TRBJ1-2; weak D call: TRBD1 (5 bases). V was pared by 0 bases and J by 0 bases, with 9 bases between. This CDR3 comprises 15 residues. The germline CDR1 and CDR2 sequences are SGHKS and YYEKEE (reference sequence). CDR3 bases: TGTGCCAGCAGCTTGGTCAGGGCTCCTAACTATGGCTACACCTTC. Translated, it gives CASSLVRAPNYGYTF. Complete variable domain (other parts from reference TRBV5-5 and TRBJ1-2): DAGVTQSPTHLIKTRGQQVTLRCSPISGHKSVSWYQQVLGQGPQFIFQYYEKEERGRGNFPDRFSARQFPNYSSELNVNALLLGDSALYLCASSLVRAPNYGYTFGSGTRLTVV.

This clonotype has a handful of counts. DNA for the CDR3: TGTGCCAGCAGCACCCGGACAGTCCTCAACTATGGCTACACCTTC. Protein: CASSTRTVLNYGYTF. J is TRBJ1-2 and V is TRBV5-6, with TRBD1 as a possible D gene (6 bases). The CDR3 loop spans 15 amino acids. The V end was cut by 4 bases, the J end by 2 bases, with 15 bases between. Per germline, CDR1 SGHDT and CDR2 YYEEEE. Using reference TRBV5-6 and TRBJ1-2 for the parts outside the CDR3, the full variable domain is DAGVTQSPTHLIKTRGQQVTLRCSPKSGHDTVSWYQQALGQGPQFIFQYYEEEERQRGNFPDRFSGHQFPNYSSELNVNALLLGDSALYLCASSTRTVLNYGYTFGSGTRLTVV.

J is TRBJ2-2 and V is TRBV9; D is possibly TRBD2 (6 bases). The length of the CDR3 is 14 residues. The V gene's germline CDR1 is SGDLS and CDR2 YYNGEE. The V and J ends lost 6 bases and 4 bases respectively, with 13 bases between them. The DNA for the CDR3 is TGTGCCAGCAACCCATTTAGCGGCACCGGGGAGCTGTTTTTT. Translation: CASNPFSGTGELFF.